One and the same sample provided the 17 T cell receptor beta chains below, sequenced in a study of blood T cell repertoires in COVID-19. Clones were sequenced by immunoSEQ multiplex PCR, and TCRdb holds only the in-frame ones, with some missing. The table lists 200,000 to 250,000 clones, roughly 84% of them singletons. The material sequenced was PBMCs or T cells enriched from blood (not recorded which). These receptors were collected from a woman aged 40 to 55 who had recovered from COVID-19.

The chain uses TRBV5-4 and TRBJ1-4, with D unresolved. Germline CDR1 and CDR2: SGHNT and YYREEE (reference sequence). The V and J ends lost 0 bases and 7 bases respectively, with 10 bases between them. CDR3 length: 14 amino acids. Here the CDR3 DNA reads TGTGCCAGCAGCTTGGCCGTAACAACTGAAAAACTGTTTTTT. As protein: CASSLAVTTEKLFF.

Concerning this clone itself: This sample includes further DNA sequences coding for the same CDR3. This chain uses TRBV18 with TRBJ2-2, with 9 positions matching TRBD1. The CDR3 covers 15 residues. The germline gives CDR1 KGHSH, CDR2 LQKENI. The V segment lost 4 bases and the J segment 5 bases; nucleotides outside the gene matches: 5. The CDR3 sequence is CASSLGQGNTGELFF. For the CDR3, the DNA is TGTGCCAGCTCACTAGGACAGGGGAATACCGGGGAGCTGTTTTTT. Complete variable domain (other parts from reference TRBV18 and TRBJ2-2): NAGVMQNPRHLVRRRGQEARLRCSPMKGHSHVYWYRQLPEEGLKFMVYLQKENIIDESGMPKERFSAEFPKEGPSILRIQQVVRGDSAAYFCASSLGQGNTGELFFGEGSRLTVL.

In this sample, this clone turned up a few times. V is TRBV11-2 and J is TRBJ2-1; weak D call: TRBD2 (5 bases). The CDR3 consists of 12 residues. Germline V gives CDR1 SGHAT, CDR2 FQNNGV. V was pared by 7 bases and J by 9 bases, with 13 bases between. The CDR3 loop reads CASTAGGREQFF. CDR3 sequence (DNA): TGTGCCAGCACTGCGGGTGGCCGTGAGCAGTTCTTC. The full variable domain, its missing parts supplied by reference TRBV11-2 and TRBJ2-1, is EAGVAQSPRYKIIEKRQSVAFWCNPISGHATLYWYQQILGQGPKLLIQFQNNGVVDDSQLPKDRFSAERLKGVDSTLKIQPAKLEDSAVYLCASTAGGREQFFGPGTRLTVL.

The V and J genes are TRBV9 and TRBJ1-5; D unresolved. V lost 3 bases and J lost 9, with 16 bases in between. The CDR3 runs to 14 residues. CDR1 and CDR2 (germline): SGDLS, YYNGEE. The CDR3 reads CASSAEGNRGPQHF. CDR3 coding DNA: TGTGCCAGCAGCGCCGAGGGTAACCGCGGGCCCCAGCATTTT.

The J gene is TRBJ2-7, the V gene TRBV5-1, with 8 bases identical to TRBD2. V trimming: 4 bases; J trimming: 1 base; junction bases outside the gene matches: 4. Germline CDR1 SGHRS, CDR2 YFSETQ. The CDR3 spans 14 residues. The CDR3 loop reads CASSPGGRSYEQYF. The CDR3 DNA reads as TGCGCCAGCAGCCCGGGCGGGAGGTCCTACGAGCAGTACTTC.

The rearrangement joins TRBV2 to TRBJ2-1; 8 nucleotides match TRBD2. J gave up 6 bases and V 10 bases, and 11 bases lay outside the gene matches. Germline V gives CDR1 SNHLY, CDR2 FYNNEI. CDR3 length: 14 residues. CDR3 sequence reads: CATSPGGRGNEQFF. The DNA of the CDR3 is TGTGCCACCTCCCCGGGGGGGAGGGGCAATGAGCAGTTCTTC.

This sequence joins TRBV11-2 and TRBJ1-2; D gene ambiguous. This CDR3 is built from 15 residues. CDR1 and CDR2 (germline): SGHAT, FQNNGV. The V end lost 5 bases, the J end lost 4 bases, and 17 bases lay between the germline ends. The CDR3 reads CASSRSAGEGYGYTF. In DNA form, the CDR3 reads TGTGCCAGCAGCCGATCGGCCGGGGAAGGCTATGGCTACACCTTC. The full variable domain, its missing parts supplied by reference TRBV11-2 and TRBJ1-2, is EAGVAQSPRYKIIEKRQSVAFWCNPISGHATLYWYQQILGQGPKLLIQFQNNGVVDDSQLPKDRFSAERLKGVDSTLKIQPAKLEDSAVYLCASSRSAGEGYGYTFGSGTRLTVV.

V is TRBV5-1 and J is TRBJ1-1, with D perhaps TRBD1 (6 bases). This CDR3 region has 14 residues. V lost 2 bases, J lost 4 bases, and 12 bases lay in between. Per the germline V gene, CDR1 is SGHRS and CDR2 is YFSETQ. Here the CDR3 DNA reads TGCGCCAGCAGCTTTAGAGGGGGTGGCACTGAAGCTTTCTTT. Translating it yields CASSFRGGGTEAFF.

The chain uses TRBV11-2 and TRBJ2-2; D unresolved. Trimming cost V 0 bases and J 13 bases, with 9 bases left between them. This CDR3 contains 12 residues. Germline V gene sequence: CDR1 SGHAT, CDR2 FQNNGV. The DNA of the CDR3 is TGTGCCAGCAGCTTAGATGGGCCGGTGCTGTTTTTT. It codes for CASSLDGPVLFF.

The chain employs TRBV2 and TRBJ2-3; 8 nucleotides line up with TRBD2. Trimming at V came to 7 bases and at J to 1 base, leaving 4 bases not matched to a gene. The CDR3 has 14 residues. Germline assignment: CDR1 SNHLY and CDR2 FYNNEI. The CDR3 sequence is CASMVTSGTDTQYF. The CDR3 coding sequence is TGTGCCAGCATGGTGACTAGCGGCACAGATACGCAGTATTTT. The variable domain in full, with the rest retrieved from reference TRBV2 and TRBJ2-3, is EPEVTQTPSHQVTQMGQEVILRCVPISNHLYFYWYRQILGQKVEFLVSFYNNEISEKSEIFDDQFSVERPDGSNFTLKIRSTKLEDSAMYFCASMVTSGTDTQYFGPGTRLTVL.

This chain links TRBV6-6 with TRBJ1-1; 7 bases are a match to TRBD1. The length of the CDR3 is 13 residues. V gave up 6 bases and J gave up 0 bases; unmatched junction bases: 1. Germline V gives CDR1 MNHNY, CDR2 SVGAGI (reference sequence). CDR3 sequence: CASRDRLNTEAFF. For the CDR3, the DNA is TGTGCCAGCAGGGACAGGTTGAACACTGAAGCTTTCTTT.

This clone has ten or more counts. The chain links TRBV7-6 to TRBJ2-5, with a tentative D call TRBD2 (7 bases). The germline gives CDR1 SGHVS, CDR2 FNYEAQ. Trimming shortened V by 1 base and J by 2 bases, and 11 bases separated the two germline ends. The CDR3 has 15 amino acids. CDR3 sequence (DNA): TGTGCCAGCAGCTTAGGGGGGGGGCCGCAAGAGACCCAGTACTTC. Translated: CASSLGGGPQETQYF.

On this clone: This sample also contains other DNA sequences that code for the same CDR3. J is TRBJ1-6 and V is TRBV5-8; D gene ambiguous. Per the germline V gene, CDR1 is SGHTS and CDR2 is YDEGEE. V lost 2 bases and J 6 bases, leaving 3 bases between the germline ends. This CDR3 is built from 12 residues. CDR3 nucleotides: TGTGCCAGCAGCTTCAGTAATTCACCCCTCCACTTT. This encodes CASSFSNSPLHF.

The rearrangement uses TRBV18 and TRBJ1-3; D is possibly TRBD1 (6 bases). The CDR3 runs to 13 residues. Looked up from germline, CDR1 is KGHSH and CDR2 is LQKENI. The V gene lost 4 bases and the J gene lost 4 bases, with 8 bases spanning the gap. DNA for the CDR3: TGTGCCAGCTCACTGGACAGAGGAAACACCATATATTTT. Protein sequence: CASSLDRGNTIYF.

This chain connects TRBV6-2 or TRBV6-3 to TRBJ1-1; perhaps TRBD1 as D (6 bases). The V and J ends lost 0 bases and 7 bases respectively, with 15 bases between them. Looked up from germline, CDR1 is MNHEY and CDR2 is SVGEGT. The CDR3 loop spans 15 amino acids. The CDR3 region is CASSYSDDRNREAFF. In DNA, the CDR3 is TGTGCCAGCAGTTACTCAGACGACAGGAACCGTGAAGCTTTCTTT.

The chain uses TRBV30 and TRBJ1-5, with D hard to call. V was clipped by 5 bases and J by 1 base, with 9 bases between them. The CDR3 loop spans 13 amino acids. Germline loops: CDR1 GTSNPN, CDR2 SVGIG (reference sequence). The CDR3 bases are TGTGCCTGGGAGGGAGGGAGCAATCAGCCCCAGCATTTT. Translation gives CAWEGGSNQPQHF.

The sample holds one count of this clone. The chain links TRBV5-6 to TRBJ2-2, with 9 bases matching TRBD1. The junction had 5 bases not matched to a gene; V was cut back by 4 bases and J by 7 bases. The germline V gene has CDR1 SGHDT and CDR2 YYEEEE. CDR3 length: 14 amino acids. The CDR3 protein is CASSKDRGLGELFF. DNA of the CDR3: TGTGCCAGCAGCAAGGACAGGGGACTCGGGGAGCTGTTTTTT.